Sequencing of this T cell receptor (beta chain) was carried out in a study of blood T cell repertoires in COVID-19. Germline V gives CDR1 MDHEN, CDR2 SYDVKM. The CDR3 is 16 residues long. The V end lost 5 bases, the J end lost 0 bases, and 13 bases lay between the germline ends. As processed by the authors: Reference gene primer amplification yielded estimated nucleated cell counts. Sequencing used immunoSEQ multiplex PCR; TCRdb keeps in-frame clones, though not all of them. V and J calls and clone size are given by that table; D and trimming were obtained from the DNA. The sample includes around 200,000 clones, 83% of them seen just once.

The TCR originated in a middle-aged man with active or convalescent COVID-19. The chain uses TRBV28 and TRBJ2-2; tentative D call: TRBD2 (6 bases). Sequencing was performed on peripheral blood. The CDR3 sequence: CASSGRLGTNTGELFF. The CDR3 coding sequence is TGTGCCAGCAGTGGCCGACTAGGGACGAACACCGGGGAGCTGTTTTTT.